A single sample is the source of the 2 T cell receptor beta chains below, sequenced in a study of T cells in Graves' hyperthyroidism and ophthalmopathy. What was amplified from RNA transcripts were TCR beta CDR3 regions. RT-PCR in the first round (using the HTBI primer set) targeted the TCR CDR3. TCRdb independently ran MiXCR on the multiplex PCR reads; one entry per CDR3 protein. The table has about 210,000 distinct CDR3 sequences, over 15% seen once. The sample was blood. These receptors came from a man aged 45-65 years with Graves' hyperthyroidism.

Ten or more counts support this clonotype. The chain employs TRBV12-5 and TRBJ2-7; D tentatively reads TRBD1 or TRBD2 (5 bases each). The germline CDR1 and CDR2 sequences are LGHNT and FRNRAP. CDR3 length equals 14 residues. Trimming stripped 7 bases from V and 4 bases from J, with 17 bases between. The CDR3 DNA sequence: TGTGCTAGTGCCTTATCAGGGACGGGTTACGAGCAGTACTTC. It is translated as CASALSGTGYEQYF.

This clonotype appeared a single time. The chain combines TRBV20-1 with TRBJ2-5; 9 bases are a match to TRBD1. CDR1 DFQATT and CDR2 SNEGSKA come from the germline V gene (reference sequence). This CDR3 has 13 amino acids. V lost 3 bases and J lost 5; bases outside the gene matches: 4. This CDR3 is CSASRQGVETQYF. In DNA, the CDR3 is TGCAGTGCTAGTCGACAGGGGGTTGAGACCCAGTACTTC.